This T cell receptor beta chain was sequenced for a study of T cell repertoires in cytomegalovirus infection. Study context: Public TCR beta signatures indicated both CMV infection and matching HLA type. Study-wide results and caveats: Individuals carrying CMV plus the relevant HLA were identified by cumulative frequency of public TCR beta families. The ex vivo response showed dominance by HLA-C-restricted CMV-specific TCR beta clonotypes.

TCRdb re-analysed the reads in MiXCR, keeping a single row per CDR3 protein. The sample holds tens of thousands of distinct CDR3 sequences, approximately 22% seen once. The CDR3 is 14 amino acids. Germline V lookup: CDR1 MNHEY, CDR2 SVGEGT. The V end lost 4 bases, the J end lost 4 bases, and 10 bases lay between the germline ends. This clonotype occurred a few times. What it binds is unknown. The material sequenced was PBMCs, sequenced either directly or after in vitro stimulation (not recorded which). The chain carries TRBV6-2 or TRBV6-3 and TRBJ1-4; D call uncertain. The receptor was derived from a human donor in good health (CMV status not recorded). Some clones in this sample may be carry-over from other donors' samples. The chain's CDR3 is CASSWSERNEKLFF. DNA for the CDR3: TGTGCCAGCAGTTGGAGTGAGCGTAATGAAAAACTGTTTTTT.